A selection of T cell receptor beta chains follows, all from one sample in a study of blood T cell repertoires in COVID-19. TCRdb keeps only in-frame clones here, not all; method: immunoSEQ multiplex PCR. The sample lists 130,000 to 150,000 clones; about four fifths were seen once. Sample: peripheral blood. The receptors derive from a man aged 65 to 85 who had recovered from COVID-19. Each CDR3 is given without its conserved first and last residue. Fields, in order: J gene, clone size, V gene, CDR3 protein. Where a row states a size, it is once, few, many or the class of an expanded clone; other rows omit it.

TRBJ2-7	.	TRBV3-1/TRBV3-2	ASSQAVPYEQY
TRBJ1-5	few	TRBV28	ASSLFGNQPQH
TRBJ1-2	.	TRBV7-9	ASSLSQINYGYT
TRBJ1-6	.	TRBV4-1	ASSQEITGGASSPLH
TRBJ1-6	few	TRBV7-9	ASSLSRDNSPLH
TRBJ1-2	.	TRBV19	ASGERRGGFYGYT
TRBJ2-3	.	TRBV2	ASRLAGLSTDTQY
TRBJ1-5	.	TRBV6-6	ASMRLDQPQH
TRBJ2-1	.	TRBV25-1	ASTSGLADNEQF
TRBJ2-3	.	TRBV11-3	ASSLGVAGEADTQY
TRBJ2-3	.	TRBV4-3	ASSPRNKLQVDTQY
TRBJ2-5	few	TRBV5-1	ASSLAVRSTQY
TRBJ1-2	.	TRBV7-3	ASSPRGQGYGYT
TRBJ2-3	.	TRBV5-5	ASSFTGGIVYTQY
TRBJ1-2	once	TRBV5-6	ASSSGQGGYT
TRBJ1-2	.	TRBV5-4	ASSSDRMYGYT
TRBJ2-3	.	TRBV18	ASSPVGDTDTQY
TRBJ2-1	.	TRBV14	ASSHLLAGGRNEQF
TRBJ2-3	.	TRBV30	AWNKGALDTQY
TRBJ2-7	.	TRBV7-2	ASSLGLAGGGYEQY
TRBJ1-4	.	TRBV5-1	ASSLEVGGLKLF
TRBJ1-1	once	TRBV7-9	ASSLRQVNTEAF
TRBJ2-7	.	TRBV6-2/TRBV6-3	ASSYGPSYEQY
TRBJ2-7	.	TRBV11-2	ASSLETGISYEQY
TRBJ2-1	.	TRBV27	ASRVSSSYNEQF
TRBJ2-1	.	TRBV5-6	ASSYWDSPYNEQF
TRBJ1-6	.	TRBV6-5	ASSYSTYGGNSPLH
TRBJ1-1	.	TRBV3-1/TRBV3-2	ASSQGGQGAEAF
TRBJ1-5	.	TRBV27	ASSFPGIDNQPQH
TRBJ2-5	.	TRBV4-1	ASSQPGETQY
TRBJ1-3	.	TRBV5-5	ASSLPGTGYGNTIY
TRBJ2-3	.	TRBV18	ASSPDRGRPDTQY
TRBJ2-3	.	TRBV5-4	ASSSVVDTQY
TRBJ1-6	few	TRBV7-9	ASSPTLGGLGSPLH
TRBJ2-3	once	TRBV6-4	ASSDYPGVDTQY
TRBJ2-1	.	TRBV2	ASRVTGKNEQF
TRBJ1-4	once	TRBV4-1	ASSQVVTGAVDEKLF
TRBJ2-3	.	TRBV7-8	ASSPGLADTQY
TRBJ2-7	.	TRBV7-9	ASSFRQDSYEQY
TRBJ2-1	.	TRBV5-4	ASSSRWGKTGGSSYNEQF
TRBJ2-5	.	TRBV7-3	ASSSSPVETQY
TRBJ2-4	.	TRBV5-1	ASSLFRTSGAGAKNIQY
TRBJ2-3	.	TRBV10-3	AISVGTSAVTDTQY
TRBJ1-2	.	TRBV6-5	ASSYKDEGSYGYT
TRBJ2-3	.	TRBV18	ASSPGGDGTDTQY